This TCR beta chain was identified in a study of blood T cell repertoires in COVID-19. Across the study: PBMCs, B-cell-depleted T cells, or T cells provided the cDNA or gDNA that made up the material.

V was cut by 2 bases and J by 7 bases, with 8 bases left in between. This CDR3 has 12 amino acids. The V gene's germline CDR1 is ENHRY and CDR2 SYGVKD. Original analysis: Reference gene primers were amplified, and this amplification served to estimate nucleated cell counts. Method: immunoSEQ multiplex PCR; TCRdb's copy keeps in-frame clones and lacks some. V, J and clone size reflect that table, while D and trimming were determined from the DNA. The sample holds 200,000 or so clones, 88% seen once. This clonotype was obtained from a woman aged 30 to 39 who had been exposed to COVID-19. The genes are TRBV10-3 and TRBJ1-1; D possibly corresponds to TRBD1 (5 bases). Sequencing was performed on PBMCs or T cells enriched from blood (not recorded which). The CDR3 region has the DNA TGTGCCATCAGTGAGGGGGGGGATGAAGCTTTCTTT. Translated: CAISEGGDEAFF.